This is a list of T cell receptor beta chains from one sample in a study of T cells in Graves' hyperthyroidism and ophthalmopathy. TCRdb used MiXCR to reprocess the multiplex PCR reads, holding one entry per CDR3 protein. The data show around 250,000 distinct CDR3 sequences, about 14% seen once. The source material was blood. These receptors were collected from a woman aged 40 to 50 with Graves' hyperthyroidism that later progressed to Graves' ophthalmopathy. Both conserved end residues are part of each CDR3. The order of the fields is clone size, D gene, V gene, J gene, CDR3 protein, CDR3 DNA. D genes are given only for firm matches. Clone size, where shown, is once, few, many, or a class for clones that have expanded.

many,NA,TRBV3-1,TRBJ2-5,CASSPRTEHQETQYF,TGTGCCAGCAGCCCTCGGACAGAGCACCAAGAGACCCAGTACTTC
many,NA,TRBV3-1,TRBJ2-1,CASSQGPQGRNNEQFF,TGTGCCAGCAGCCAAGGGCCACAGGGAAGAAACAATGAGCAGTTCTTC
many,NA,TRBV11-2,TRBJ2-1,CASSWLQGRWNEQFF,TGTGCCAGCAGTTGGTTACAGGGACGTTGGAATGAGCAGTTCTTC
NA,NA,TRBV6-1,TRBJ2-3,CASSEFQIRYF,TGTGCCAGCAGTGAATTCCAAATCAGGTATTTT
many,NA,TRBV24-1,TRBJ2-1,CATSDRYVDSSRDNEQFF,TGTGCCACCAGTGACCGATATGTGGACAGCAGCCGGGATAATGAGCAGTTCTTC
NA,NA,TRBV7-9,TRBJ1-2,CASSPVTGYGYTF,TGTGCCAGCAGCCCGGTGACAGGCTATGGCTACACCTTC
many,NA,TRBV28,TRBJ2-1,CASSLDGGKLKEQFF,TGTGCCAGCAGTTTGGACGGCGGGAAACTTAAGGAGCAGTTCTTC
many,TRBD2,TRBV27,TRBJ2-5,CASSRPRTSGNPDQETQYF,TGTGCCAGCAGTCGACCCCGGACTAGCGGTAACCCAGATCAAGAGACCCAGTACTTC
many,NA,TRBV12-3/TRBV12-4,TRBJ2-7,CASSHSYEQYF,TGTGCCAGCAGCCACTCCTACGAGCAGTACTTC
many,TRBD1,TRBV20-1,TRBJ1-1,CSARIGQTGGGGSMNTEAFF,TGCAGTGCTAGGATTGGACAGACTGGCGGAGGGGGCTCGATGAACACTGAAGCTTTCTTT
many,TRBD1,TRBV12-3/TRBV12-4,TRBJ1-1,CASSRSAGQEAFF,TGTGCCAGCAGCAGAAGTGCGGGACAGGAAGCTTTCTTT
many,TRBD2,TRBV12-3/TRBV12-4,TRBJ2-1,CASSSSGRGDEQFF,TGTGCCAGCAGTTCTAGCGGGAGGGGTGATGAGCAGTTCTTC
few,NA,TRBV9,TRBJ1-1,CASSPKLPGQEAFF,TGTGCCAGCAGCCCTAAACTCCCGGGACAAGAAGCTTTCTTT
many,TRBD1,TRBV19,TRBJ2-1,CATRQGVNEQFF,TGTGCCACACGACAGGGGGTCAATGAGCAGTTCTTC
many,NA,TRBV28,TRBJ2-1,CASSALSLVDEQFF,TGTGCCAGCAGTGCCTTGTCGTTAGTAGATGAGCAGTTCTTC
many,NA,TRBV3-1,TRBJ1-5,CASSQGLNSNQPQHF,TGTGCCAGCAGCCAAGGCCTCAATAGCAATCAGCCCCAGCATTTT
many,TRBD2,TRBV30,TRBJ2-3,CAYTNHGTSKADTQYF,TGTGCCTACACCAACCACGGGACTAGTAAGGCAGATACGCAGTATTTT
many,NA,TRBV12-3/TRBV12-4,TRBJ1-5,CASSFGQGYQPQHF,TGTGCCAGCAGTTTTGGGCAGGGGTATCAGCCCCAGCATTTT
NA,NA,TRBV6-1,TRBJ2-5,CASTAWGVRGQETQYF,TGTGCCAGCACTGCCTGGGGGGTTAGGGGCCAAGAGACCCAGTACTTC
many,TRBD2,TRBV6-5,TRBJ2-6,CASSYSVGGSLSGANVLTF,TGTGCCAGCAGTTACTCAGTGGGGGGGTCCCTCTCTGGGGCCAACGTCCTGACTTTC
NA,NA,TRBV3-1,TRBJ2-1,CASSQAATSPFF,TGTGCCAGCAGCCAAGCAGCGACTAGTCCGTTCTTC
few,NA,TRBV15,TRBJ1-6,CATSNRVNSPLHF,TGTGCCACCAGCAACAGGGTCAATTCACCCCTCCACTTT
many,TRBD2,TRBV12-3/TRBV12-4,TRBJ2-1,CASSGVSGADQQFF,TGTGCCAGCAGCGGGGTCAGCGGGGCGGACCAGCAGTTCTTC
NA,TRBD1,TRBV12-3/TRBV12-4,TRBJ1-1,CASRTPPGQGRTEAFF,TGTGCCAGCAGAACGCCTCCGGGACAGGGAAGAACTGAAGCTTTCTTT
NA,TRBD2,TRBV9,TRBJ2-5,CASSAQLAGRETQYF,TGTGCCAGCAGCGCCCAACTAGCGGGGAGGGAGACCCAGTACTTC
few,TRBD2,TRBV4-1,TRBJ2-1,CASRAALAGGLYSEQFF,TGCGCCAGCAGGGCGGCACTAGCGGGAGGACTTTACAGTGAGCAGTTCTTC
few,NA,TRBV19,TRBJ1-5,CASSVRGASNQPQHF,TGTGCCAGTAGTGTTAGAGGGGCTAGCAATCAGCCCCAGCATTTT
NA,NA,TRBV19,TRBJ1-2,CASSPTDNYGYTF,TGTGCCAGTTCTCCGACTGACAACTATGGCTACACCTTC
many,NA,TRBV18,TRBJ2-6,CASSPPAGANVLTF,TGTGCCAGCTCACCACCTGCTGGGGCCAACGTCCTGACTTTC
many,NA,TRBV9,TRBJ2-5,CASSVGTTRGQETQYF,TGTGCCAGCAGCGTAGGGACTACTCGCGGCCAAGAGACCCAGTACTTC
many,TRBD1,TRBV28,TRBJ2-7,CASSRTGQGKGLEQYF,TGTGCCAGCAGCCGGACAGGACAGGGGAAGGGGCTCGAGCAGTACTTC
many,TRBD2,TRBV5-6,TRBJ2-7,CASSTYYLAGSPHEQYF,TGTGCCAGCAGCACCTACTATCTAGCGGGAAGCCCCCACGAGCAGTACTTC
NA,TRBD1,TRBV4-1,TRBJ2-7,CASSQMLAGTVYEQYF,TGCGCCAGCAGCCAAATGCTCGCCGGGACAGTCTACGAGCAGTACTTC
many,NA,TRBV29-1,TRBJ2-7,CSVEDLSVTGEQYF,TGCAGCGTTGAAGATCTTAGCGTCACCGGCGAGCAGTACTTC
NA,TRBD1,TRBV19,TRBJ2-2,CASSYTTGVAEELFF,TGTGCCAGTAGTTATACAACAGGGGTGGCTGAGGAGCTGTTTTTT